The clone carrying this TCR beta chain was recorded at least ten times. The antigen is unknown. The data are from a study of regulatory T cells in long-lasting Graves disease. General study findings and limits: Persistent Graves' patients showed a TCR diversity that was lower than that of newly diagnosed ones. Persistent disease favored TRBV28, TRBJ1-2 and TRBJ2-5.

TCR beta libraries were built with iRepertoire HTBI primers and Arm-PCR of CDR3 regions. In the source study's methods: Identification yielded around 64 TRBV and around 15 TRBJ segments across samples. TCRdb reanalysed the multiplex PCR reads using MiXCR and keeps one entry per CDR3 protein. None of the V and J calls come from the authors' own analysis; TCRdb made them. This sample has about 200,000 distinct CDR3 sequences; around 17% occur once, and the top ten carry roughly a fifth. The CDR3 consists of 19 residues. The germline gives CDR1 SGHTA, CDR2 FQGNSA. The ends lost 5 bases at V and 5 bases at J; junction bases unmatched: 21. Time point here: newly diagnosed GD, antithyroid drugs for less than 3 months. The TCR library was made from RNA that had been extracted from PBMCs in TRIzol. EDTA tubes were used for drawing around 9 milliliters of peripheral blood.

This sequence joins TRBV7-2 and TRBJ2-3; 8 bases are shared with TRBD2. This receptor was taken from a female donor with Graves disease. Sequenced here: peripheral blood mononuclear cells (PBMCs), sampled at new diagnosis, from a patient treated with antithyroid drugs. CDR3 in DNA: TGTGCCAGCAGCGCCCCACTAGGTCCTCTACTAAGCGGGGGAGATACGCAGTATTTT. Encoded protein: CASSAPLGPLLSGGDTQYF.